Detailed here is one TCR beta chain. Repertoires were generated with immunoSEQ multiplex PCR, while TCRdb's copy carries only in-frame clones and drops some. Among roughly 650,000 clones listed, around 96% were seen once. Naive CD8 cells comprised CD45RO-negative, CCR7-positively selected cells, excluding terminally differentiated effector memory CD45RA+ cells. The data belong to a study of shared clonotypes between healthy human individuals. Sample: naive CD8+ T cells sorted from blood. The receptor's source is a woman in her twenties or thirties in good health.

The CDR3 loop reads CASRFPSSGGPGTDTQYF. CDR3 DNA: TGTGCCAGCAGGTTTCCGTCTAGCGGGGGGCCGGGCACAGATACGCAGTATTTT. This chain links TRBV28 with TRBJ2-3, with TRBD2 matching over 11 bases. Trimming took 6 bases from V and 1 from J; bases not matched to a gene: 12. Germline lookup yields CDR1 MDHEN and CDR2 SYDVKM. CDR3 length equals 18 residues.